Sequencing of this TCR beta chain was carried out in a study of shared clonotypes between healthy human individuals. Study results and caveats: Among a handful of donors, roughly 5.5% of naive CD4 clonotypes were found in common.

Measured with immunoSEQ multiplex PCR; TCRdb has only the in-frame clones, and not every one. The profile shows millions of clones, 85% to 95% of them singletons. The CDR3 is 15 amino acids. V was trimmed by 2 bases and J by 5 bases, leaving 15 bases between them. The germline V gene has CDR1 KGHSH and CDR2 LQKENI. A remark on this clone: Its antigen is unknown.

Only CD45RO-negative cells positively selected for CCR7 counted as naive CD8 cells, so terminally differentiated effector memory CD45RA+ cells were excluded. This clonotype originated in a man younger than 30 in good health. Some clones in this sample may be carry-over from other donors' samples. V usage is TRBV18 and J usage is TRBJ2-5; the D gene is possibly TRBD2 (6 bases). The specimen sequenced was naive CD8+ T cells from PBMCs. The CDR3 loop reads CASSPGGGMRETQYF. The CDR3 DNA is TGTGCCAGCTCACCAGGCGGCGGGATGAGGGAGACCCAGTACTTC.